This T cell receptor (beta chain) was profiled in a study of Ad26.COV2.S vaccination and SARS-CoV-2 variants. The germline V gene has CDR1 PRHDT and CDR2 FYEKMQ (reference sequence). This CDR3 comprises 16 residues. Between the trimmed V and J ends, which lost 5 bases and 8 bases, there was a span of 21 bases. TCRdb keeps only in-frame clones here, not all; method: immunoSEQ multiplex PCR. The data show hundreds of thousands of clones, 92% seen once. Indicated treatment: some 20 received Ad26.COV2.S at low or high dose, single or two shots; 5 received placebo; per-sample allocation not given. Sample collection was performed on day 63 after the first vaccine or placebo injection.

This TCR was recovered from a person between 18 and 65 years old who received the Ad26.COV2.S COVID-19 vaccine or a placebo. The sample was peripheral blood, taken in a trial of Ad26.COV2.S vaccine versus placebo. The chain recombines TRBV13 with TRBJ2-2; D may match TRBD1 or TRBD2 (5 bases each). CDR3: CASSQQSGPILGELFF. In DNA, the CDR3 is TGTGCCAGCAGCCAGCAATCGGGACCTATTTTAGGGGAGCTGTTTTTT.